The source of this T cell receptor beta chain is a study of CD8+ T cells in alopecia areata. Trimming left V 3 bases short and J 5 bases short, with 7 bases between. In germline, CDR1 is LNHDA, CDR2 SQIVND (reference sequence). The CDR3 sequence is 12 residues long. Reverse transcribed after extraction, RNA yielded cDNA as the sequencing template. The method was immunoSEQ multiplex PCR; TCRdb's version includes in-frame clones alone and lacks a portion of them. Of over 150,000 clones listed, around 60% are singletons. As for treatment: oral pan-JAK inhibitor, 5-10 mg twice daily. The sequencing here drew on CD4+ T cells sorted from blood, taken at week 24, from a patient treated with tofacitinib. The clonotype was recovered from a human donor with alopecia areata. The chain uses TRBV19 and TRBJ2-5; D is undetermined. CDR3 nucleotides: TGTGCCAGTAGTATTGAAGGGGAGACCCAGTACTTC. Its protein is CASSIEGETQYF.